This T cell receptor (beta chain) stems from a study of blood T cells in healthy people across ages. Study-wide results and limits: As naive T cell percentage varied, TCR beta diversity correlated strongly with it. Donors of long life had a larger count of naive CD4+ cells and greater diversity than aged donors.

Trimming removed 6 bases from V and 5 bases from J, with 17 bases in between. CDR1 is ENHRY and CDR2 is SYGVKD in the germline V gene. The CDR3 has 15 residues. This clonotype appeared a single time. Its antigen is unidentified. Then a second PCR, running about 6 to 11 cycles, was carried out with a sample-barcoded 5' primer and a J-beta primer mix. TCRdb re-analysed the 5' RACE reads in MiXCR, keeping a single row per CDR3 protein. Of 760,000 or so distinct CDR3 sequences listed, roughly 25% are singletons. These data were likewise used in another study, on T cells of mothers and their children. Per that study: Regardless of relatedness, pairs show thymic selection shaping TCR recombination output in a similar manner.

The TCR was taken from a boy aged 5-17 years in good health. The chain uses TRBV10-3 and TRBJ2-4; D is possibly TRBD1 (6 bases). Sequencing was done on a sample of blood. This CDR3 reads CAISLGRDIENIQYF. In DNA form, the CDR3 reads TGTGCCATCAGCCTCGGTAGGGACATTGAAAACATTCAGTACTTC.